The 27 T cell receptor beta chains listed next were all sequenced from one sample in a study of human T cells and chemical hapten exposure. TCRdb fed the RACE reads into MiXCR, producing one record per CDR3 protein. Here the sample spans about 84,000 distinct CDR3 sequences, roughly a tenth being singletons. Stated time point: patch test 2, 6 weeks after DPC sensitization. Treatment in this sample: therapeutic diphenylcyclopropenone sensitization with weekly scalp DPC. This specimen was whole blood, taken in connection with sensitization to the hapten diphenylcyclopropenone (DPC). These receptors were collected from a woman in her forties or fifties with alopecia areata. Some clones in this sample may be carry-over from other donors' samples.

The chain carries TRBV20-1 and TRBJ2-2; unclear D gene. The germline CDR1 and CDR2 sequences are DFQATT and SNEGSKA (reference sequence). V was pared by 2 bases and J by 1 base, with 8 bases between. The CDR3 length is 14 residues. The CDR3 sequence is CSARPGGNTGELFF. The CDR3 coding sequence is TGCAGTGCTAGACCTGGCGGGAACACCGGGGAGCTGTTTTTT.

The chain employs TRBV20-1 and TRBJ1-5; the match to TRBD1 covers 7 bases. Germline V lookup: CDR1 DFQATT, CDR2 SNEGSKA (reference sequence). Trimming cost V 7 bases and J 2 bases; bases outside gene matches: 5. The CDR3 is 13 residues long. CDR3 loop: CSVSRGRNQPQHF. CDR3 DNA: TGCAGTGTTTCTAGGGGGCGCAATCAGCCCCAGCATTTT.

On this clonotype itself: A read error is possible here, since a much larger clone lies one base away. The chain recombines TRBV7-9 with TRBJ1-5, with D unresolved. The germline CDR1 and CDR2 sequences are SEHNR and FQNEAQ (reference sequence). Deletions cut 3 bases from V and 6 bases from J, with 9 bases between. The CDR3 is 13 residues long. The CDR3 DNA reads TGTGCCAGCAGCTTTAGTGCGACTCAGCCCCAGCATTTT. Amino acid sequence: CASSFSATQPQHF.

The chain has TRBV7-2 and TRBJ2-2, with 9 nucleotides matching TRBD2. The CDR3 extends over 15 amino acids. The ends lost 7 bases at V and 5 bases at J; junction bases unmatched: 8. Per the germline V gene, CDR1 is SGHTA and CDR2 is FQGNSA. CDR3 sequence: CASTSALAGTGELFF. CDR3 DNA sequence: TGTGCCAGCACCAGTGCCCTAGCGGGGACCGGGGAGCTGTTTTTT.

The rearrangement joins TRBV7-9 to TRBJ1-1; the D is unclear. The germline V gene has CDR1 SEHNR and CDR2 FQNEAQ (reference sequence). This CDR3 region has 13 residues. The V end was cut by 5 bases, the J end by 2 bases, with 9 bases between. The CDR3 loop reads CASSEQINTEAFF. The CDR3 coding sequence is TGTGCCAGCAGCGAACAGATTAACACTGAAGCTTTCTTT.

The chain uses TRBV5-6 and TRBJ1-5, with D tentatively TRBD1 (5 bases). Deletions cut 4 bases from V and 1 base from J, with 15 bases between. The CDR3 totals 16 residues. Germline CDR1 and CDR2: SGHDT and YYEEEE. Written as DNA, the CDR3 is TGTGCCAGCAGCAGAGCCAGGGTCTCCAGCAATCAGCCCCAGCATTTT. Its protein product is CASSRARVSSNQPQHF. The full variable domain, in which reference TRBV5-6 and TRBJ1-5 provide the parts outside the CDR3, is DAGVTQSPTHLIKTRGQQVTLRCSPKSGHDTVSWYQQALGQGPQFIFQYYEEEERQRGNFPDRFSGHQFPNYSSELNVNALLLGDSALYLCASSRARVSSNQPQHFGDGTRLSIL.

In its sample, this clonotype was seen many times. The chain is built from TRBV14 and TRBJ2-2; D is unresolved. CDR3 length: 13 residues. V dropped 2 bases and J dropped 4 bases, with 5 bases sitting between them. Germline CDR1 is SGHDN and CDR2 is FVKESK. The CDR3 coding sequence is TGTGCCAGCAGCCAAAGTGTCACCGGGGAGCTGTTTTTT. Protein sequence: CASSQSVTGELFF. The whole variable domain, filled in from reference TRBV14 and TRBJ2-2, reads EAGVTQFPSHSVIEKGQTVTLRCDPISGHDNLYWYRRVMGKEIKFLLHFVKESKQDESGMPNNRFLAERTGGTYSTLKVQPAELEDSGVYFCASSQSVTGELFFGEGSRLTVL.

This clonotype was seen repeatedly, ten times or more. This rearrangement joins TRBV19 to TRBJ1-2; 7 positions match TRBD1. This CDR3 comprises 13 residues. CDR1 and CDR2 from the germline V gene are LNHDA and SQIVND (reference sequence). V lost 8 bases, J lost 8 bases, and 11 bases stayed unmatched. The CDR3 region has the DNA TGTGCCAGTGGGGACAGTCTGATCGGGGGCTACACCTTC. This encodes CASGDSLIGGYTF.

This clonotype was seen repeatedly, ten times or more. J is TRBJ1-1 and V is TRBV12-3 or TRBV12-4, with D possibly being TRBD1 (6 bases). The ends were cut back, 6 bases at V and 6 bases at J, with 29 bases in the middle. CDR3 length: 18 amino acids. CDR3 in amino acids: CASSLWSDSGLAGAEAFF. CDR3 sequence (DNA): TGTGCCAGCAGCCTATGGTCGGACAGCGGCCTGGCGGGGGCTGAAGCTTTCTTT.

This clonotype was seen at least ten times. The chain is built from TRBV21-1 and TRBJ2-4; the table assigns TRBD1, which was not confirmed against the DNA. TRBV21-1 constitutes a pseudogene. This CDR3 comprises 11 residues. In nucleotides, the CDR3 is TGTGCCAGCGCCCCCGTGGGCATTCAGTACTTC. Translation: CASAPVGIQYF.

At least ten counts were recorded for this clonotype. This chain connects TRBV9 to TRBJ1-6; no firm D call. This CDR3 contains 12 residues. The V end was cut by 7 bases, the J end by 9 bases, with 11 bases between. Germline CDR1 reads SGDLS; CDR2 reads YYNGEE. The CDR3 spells CASGPPGSPLHF. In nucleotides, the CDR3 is TGTGCCAGCGGACCTCCCGGTTCACCCCTCCACTTT.

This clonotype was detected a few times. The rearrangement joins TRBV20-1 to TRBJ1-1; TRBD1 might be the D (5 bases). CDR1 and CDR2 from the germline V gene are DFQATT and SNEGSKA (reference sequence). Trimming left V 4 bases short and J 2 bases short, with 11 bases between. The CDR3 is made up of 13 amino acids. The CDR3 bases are TGCAGTGCTAAGCTCAGGGCAAACACTGAAGCTTTCTTT. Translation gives CSAKLRANTEAFF.

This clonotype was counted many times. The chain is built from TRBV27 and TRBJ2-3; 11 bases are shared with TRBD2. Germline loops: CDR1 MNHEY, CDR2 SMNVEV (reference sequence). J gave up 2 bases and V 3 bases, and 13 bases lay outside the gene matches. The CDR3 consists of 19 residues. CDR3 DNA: TGTGCCAGCAGTTTTTCGGAGAGACTAGCGGGACTCCCCACAGATACGCAGTATTTT. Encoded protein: CASSFSERLAGLPTDTQYF.

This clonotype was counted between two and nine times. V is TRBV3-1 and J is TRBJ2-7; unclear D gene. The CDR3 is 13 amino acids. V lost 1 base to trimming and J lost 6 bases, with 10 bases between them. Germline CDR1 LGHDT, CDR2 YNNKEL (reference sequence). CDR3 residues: CASSQGSRTEQYF. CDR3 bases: TGTGCCAGCAGCCAAGGCAGCCGAACCGAGCAGTACTTC.

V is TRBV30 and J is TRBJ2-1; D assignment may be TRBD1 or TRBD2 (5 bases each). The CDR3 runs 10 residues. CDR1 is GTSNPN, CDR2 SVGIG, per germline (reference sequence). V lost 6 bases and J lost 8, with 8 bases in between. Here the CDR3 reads CACGGHEQFF. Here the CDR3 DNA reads TGTGCCTGTGGGGGTCATGAGCAGTTCTTC.

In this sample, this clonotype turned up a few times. CDR3 protein: CASSNPGQSSTDTQYF. The DNA for the CDR3 is TGTGCCAGCTCAAACCCCGGACAGTCTAGCACAGATACGCAGTATTTT. V gene TRBV12-3 or TRBV12-4 combines with J gene TRBJ2-3; tentative D call: TRBD1 (6 bases). The ends were cut back, 8 bases at V and 0 bases at J, with 18 bases in the middle. CDR3 length: 16 amino acids.

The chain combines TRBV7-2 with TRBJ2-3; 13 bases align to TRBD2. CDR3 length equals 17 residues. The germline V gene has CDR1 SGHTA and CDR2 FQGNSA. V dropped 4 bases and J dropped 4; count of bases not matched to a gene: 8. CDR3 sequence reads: CASSSRLAGGRADTQYF. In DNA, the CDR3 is TGTGCCAGCAGCTCGAGACTAGCGGGAGGTCGGGCAGATACGCAGTATTTT.

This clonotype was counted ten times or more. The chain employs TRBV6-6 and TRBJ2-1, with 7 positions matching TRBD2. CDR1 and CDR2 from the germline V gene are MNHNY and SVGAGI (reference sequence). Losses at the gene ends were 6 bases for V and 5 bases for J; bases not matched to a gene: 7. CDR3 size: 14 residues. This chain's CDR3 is CASSALATDNEQFF. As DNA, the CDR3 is TGTGCCAGCAGCGCACTAGCGACAGACAATGAGCAGTTCTTC.

This CDR3 is CASSAEGTDNTGELFF. Here the CDR3 DNA reads TGTGCCAGCAGCGCCGAAGGGACAGACAACACCGGGGAGCTGTTTTTT. The J gene is TRBJ2-2, the V gene TRBV11-3; 7 bases align to TRBD1. The ends lost 5 bases at V and 2 bases at J; junction bases unmatched: 8. The CDR3 is 16 residues long. CDR1 SGHNT and CDR2 YENEEA come from the germline V gene. The complete variable domain, with remaining parts taken from reference TRBV11-3 and TRBJ2-2, reads EAGVVQSPRYKIIEKKQPVAFWCNPISGHNTLYWYLQNLGQGPELLIRYENEEAVDDSQLPKDRFSAERLKGVDSTLKIQPAELGDSAVYLCASSAEGTDNTGELFFGEGSRLTVL.

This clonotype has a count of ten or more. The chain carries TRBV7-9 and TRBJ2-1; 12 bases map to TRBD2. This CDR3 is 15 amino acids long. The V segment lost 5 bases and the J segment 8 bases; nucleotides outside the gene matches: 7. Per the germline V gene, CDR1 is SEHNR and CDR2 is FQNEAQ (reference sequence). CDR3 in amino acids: CASSLTSGRFDEQFF. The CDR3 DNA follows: TGTGCCAGCAGCCTAACTAGCGGGAGGTTCGATGAGCAGTTCTTC.

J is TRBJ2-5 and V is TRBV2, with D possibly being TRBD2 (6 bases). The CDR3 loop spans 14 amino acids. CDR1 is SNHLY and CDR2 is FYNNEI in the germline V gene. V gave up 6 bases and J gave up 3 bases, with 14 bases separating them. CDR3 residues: CASRKNSGKETQYF. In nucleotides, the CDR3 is TGTGCCAGCAGGAAGAATAGCGGAAAAGAGACCCAGTACTTC.

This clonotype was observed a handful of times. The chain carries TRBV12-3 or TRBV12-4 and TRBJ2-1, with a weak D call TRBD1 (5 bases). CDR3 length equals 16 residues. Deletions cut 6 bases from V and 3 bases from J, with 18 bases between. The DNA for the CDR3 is TGTGCCAGCAGCCCCATGGGCAGGGAAGGCTACAATGAGCAGTTCTTC. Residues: CASSPMGREGYNEQFF.

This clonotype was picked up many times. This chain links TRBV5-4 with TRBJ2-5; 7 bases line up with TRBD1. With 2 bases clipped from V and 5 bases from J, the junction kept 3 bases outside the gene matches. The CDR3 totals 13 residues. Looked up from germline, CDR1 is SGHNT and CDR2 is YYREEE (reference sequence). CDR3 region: CASSLQGFETQYF. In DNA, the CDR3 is TGTGCCAGCAGCTTACAGGGGTTCGAGACCCAGTACTTC.

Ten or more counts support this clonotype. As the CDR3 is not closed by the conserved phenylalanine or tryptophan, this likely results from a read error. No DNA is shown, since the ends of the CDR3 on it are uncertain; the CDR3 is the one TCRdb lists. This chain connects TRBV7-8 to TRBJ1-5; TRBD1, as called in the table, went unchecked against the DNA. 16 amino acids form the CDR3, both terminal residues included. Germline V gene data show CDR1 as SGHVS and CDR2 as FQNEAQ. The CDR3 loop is CASSLFTKGGSTPSIL.

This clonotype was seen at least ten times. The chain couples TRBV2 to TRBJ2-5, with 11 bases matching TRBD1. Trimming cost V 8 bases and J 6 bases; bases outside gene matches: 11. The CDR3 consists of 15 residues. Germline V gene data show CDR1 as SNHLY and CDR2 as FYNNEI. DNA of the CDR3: TGTGCCAGCTGCAGCCGGACAGGGGGCGGAAAGACCCAGTACTTC. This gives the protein CASCSRTGGGKTQYF.

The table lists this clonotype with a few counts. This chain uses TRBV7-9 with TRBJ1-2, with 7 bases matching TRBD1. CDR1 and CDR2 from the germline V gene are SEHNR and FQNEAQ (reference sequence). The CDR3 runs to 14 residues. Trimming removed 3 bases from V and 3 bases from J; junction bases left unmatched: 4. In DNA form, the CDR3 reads TGTGCCAGCAGCTTTAGTGGGACAGACTATGGCTACACCTTC. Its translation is CASSFSGTDYGYTF.

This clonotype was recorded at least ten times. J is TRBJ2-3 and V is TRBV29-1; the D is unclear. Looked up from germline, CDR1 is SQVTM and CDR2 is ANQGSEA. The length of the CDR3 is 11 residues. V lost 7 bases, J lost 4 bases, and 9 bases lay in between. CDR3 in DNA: TGCAGCGGAGAGGAGTCAGATACGCAGTATTTT. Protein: CSGEESDTQYF.